The clone carrying this TCR beta chain was detected only a few times. V was pared by 6 bases and J by 4 bases, with 8 bases of the junction left unmatched. Germline V CDR1 and CDR2: MNHEY, SVGAGI. This CDR3 has 15 residues. These data originate in a study of blood T cell repertoires in COVID-19. About the research overall: PBMCs, B-cell-depleted T cells, or T cells were the source of the cDNA or gDNA that made up the material.

Clones were read by immunoSEQ multiplex PCR, and TCRdb kept only the in-frame ones, dropping some. The profile shows about 200,000 clones, around 90% of them singletons. The rearrangement uses TRBV6-5 and TRBJ2-1; TRBD2 matches at 8 bases. Specimen: peripheral blood. The sequence derives from a man in his sixties with acute or convalescent COVID-19. The CDR3, as DNA: TGTGCCAGCAGAGGGTCCAGCGGGGGTTACAATGAGCAGTTCTTC. Translating gives CASRGSSGGYNEQFF.